The 15 T cell receptor beta chains in this list originate from one sample, sequenced in a study of blood T cell repertoires in COVID-19. Profiling relied on immunoSEQ multiplex PCR, and the TCRdb table lists in-frame clones only, not all of them. This table holds around 240,000 clones, approximately 90% found once. Sequencing input: PBMCs or T cells enriched from blood (not recorded which). The source is a human donor in a cohort exposed to, infected with or recovered from COVID-19 (not recorded which). The donor label of this sample is uncertain.

J is TRBJ1-4 and V is TRBV7-2; 11 bases agree with TRBD1. V shed 6 bases and J 8 bases; nucleotides not matched to a gene: 2. This CDR3 contains 13 residues. Germline-derived CDR1 and CDR2 are SGHTA and FQGNSA. The CDR3 loop is CASRRTGGEKLFF. The CDR3 DNA is TGTGCCAGCAGACGGACAGGGGGCGAAAAACTGTTTTTT.

The rearrangement links TRBV6-5 to TRBJ1-6; a weak D match, TRBD1 (6 bases). Germline loops: CDR1 MNHEY, CDR2 SVGAGI. The CDR3 spans 13 residues. V gave up 6 bases and J gave up 9 bases, with 12 bases separating them. Here the CDR3 reads CASRDGQISPLHF. The CDR3 DNA reads as TGTGCCAGCAGAGACGGACAGATTTCACCCCTCCACTTT.

The rearrangement links TRBV29-1 to TRBJ2-3; 7 bases agree with TRBD2. The germline V gene encodes CDR1 SQVTM and CDR2 ANQGSEA. The V and J ends lost 6 bases and 2 bases, in that order; junction bases with no gene match: 11. The CDR3 runs 15 residues. For the CDR3, the DNA is TGCAGCGTCGCCAGGCTAGCGGAAACCACAGATACGCAGTATTTT. Translated: CSVARLAETTDTQYF.

The chain links TRBV6-2 or TRBV6-3 to TRBJ1-1, with D unresolved. The CDR3 contains 12 residues. Trimming pared 1 base from V and 3 bases from J, leaving 3 bases between. Germline V gene data show CDR1 as MNHEY and CDR2 as SVGEGT. Here the CDR3 DNA reads TGTGCCAGCAGTTACTGGCACACTGAAGCTTTCTTT. As protein: CASSYWHTEAFF.

J is TRBJ1-2 and V is TRBV5-5; D is uncertain. Trimming cost V 3 bases and J 6 bases, with 15 bases left between them. The CDR3 is 14 residues long. Germline assignment: CDR1 SGHKS and CDR2 YYEKEE (reference sequence). The CDR3 spells CASSSSPSYDGYTF. CDR3 sequence (DNA): TGTGCCAGCAGCTCTAGTCCCTCCTATGATGGCTACACCTTC.

With respect to this clone: One end of the junction varies from germline; a read error may be responsible. The chain joins TRBV7-9 to TRBJ1-2; D is unresolved. CDR3 length equals 11 residues. Germline values: CDR1 SEHNR, CDR2 FQNEAQ (reference sequence). The CDR3 region has the DNA TGTGCCAGCAGCTTAAGAGGGCGACTGCAATTC. Protein: CASSLRGRLQF.

The V call is TRBV6-2 or TRBV6-3, the J call TRBJ1-3; D gene uncertain. The CDR3 sequence is 14 residues long. The V end lost 6 bases, the J end lost 1 base, and 10 bases lay between the germline ends. Germline CDR1 MNHEY, CDR2 SVGEGT. For the CDR3, the DNA is TGTGCCAGCAGCAGTACAGCTTCTGGAAACACCATATATTTT. Protein product: CASSSTASGNTIYF.

The rearrangement uses TRBV30 and TRBJ2-3; D is perhaps TRBD2 (6 bases). Trimming left V 5 bases short and J 5 bases short, with 14 bases between. The CDR3 consists of 13 residues. CDR1 and CDR2 from the germline V gene are GTSNPN and SVGIG (reference sequence). The DNA for the CDR3 is TGTGCCTGGTTGGGGAGGTTGGGAGATACGCAGTATTTT. Encoded protein: CAWLGRLGDTQYF.

The V gene is TRBV10-3, the J gene TRBJ1-1; 8 positions match TRBD1. V gave up 6 bases and J gave up 0 bases; unmatched junction bases: 3. The CDR3 has 14 residues. The germline gives CDR1 ENHRY, CDR2 SYGVKD. The chain's CDR3 is CAIRDRVMNTEAFF. CDR3 nucleotides: TGTGCCATCAGGGACAGGGTCATGAACACTGAAGCTTTCTTT.

The J gene is TRBJ2-1, the V gene TRBV12-5; a possible D gene is TRBD1 (5 bases). The germline gives CDR1 LGHNT, CDR2 FRNRAP. The CDR3 totals 15 residues. Trimming left V 2 bases short and J 2 bases short, with 10 bases between. The DNA for the CDR3 is TGTGCTAGTGGTTTGCGCAGGGTCCCCTACAATGAGCAGTTCTTC. It specifies CASGLRRVPYNEQFF.

This sequence joins TRBV15 and TRBJ1-5, with 8 bases that match TRBD1. Unmatched junction bases numbered 9, after V lost 4 bases and J lost 1 base. The CDR3 length is 17 residues. CDR1 and CDR2 (germline): LNHNV, YYDKDF (reference sequence). The CDR3 loop reads CATSTSVRQGSNQPQHF. The CDR3 nucleotides read TGTGCCACCAGCACTTCGGTTAGACAGGGGAGCAATCAGCCCCAGCATTTT.

The chain joins TRBV9 to TRBJ2-7; tentatively, D is TRBD2 (5 bases). Germline lookup yields CDR1 SGDLS and CDR2 YYNGEE. V dropped 0 bases and J dropped 6 bases, with 16 bases sitting between them. CDR3 length: 15 amino acids. The CDR3 DNA reads as TGTGCCAGCAGCGTAGCCGGGGTGGCCATCACCGAGCAGTACTTC. Its translation: CASSVAGVAITEQYF.

This chain joins TRBV6-5 and TRBJ2-7, with 7 bases fitting TRBD2. Unmatched junction bases numbered 6, after V lost 10 bases and J lost 3 bases. The length of the CDR3 is 12 residues. From germline, CDR1 is MNHEY and CDR2 SVGAGI. CDR3: CATSRGVYEQYF. CDR3 nucleotides: TGTGCCACCTCACGGGGGGTCTACGAGCAGTACTTC.

This chain joins TRBV29-1 and TRBJ1-2; 7 nucleotides match TRBD1. Per germline, CDR1 SQVTM and CDR2 ANQGSEA. This CDR3 spans 12 amino acids. V lost 3 bases and J lost 7; bases outside the gene matches: 5. DNA of the CDR3: TGCAGCGTTGACCGGGACAGTAGTGGCTACACCTTC. Amino acid sequence: CSVDRDSSGYTF.

The V gene is TRBV18, the J gene TRBJ2-7, with unresolved D. This CDR3 is 14 amino acids long. The germline V and J ends were trimmed by 6 bases and 2 bases, with 14 bases remaining between them. Germline V lookup: CDR1 KGHSH, CDR2 LQKENI. For the CDR3, the DNA is TGTGCCAGCTCTGAGACCAGCGTGACCTACGAGCAGTACTTC. Translation: CASSETSVTYEQYF.